The entry below gives a single T cell receptor (beta chain) sequence along with its context. Generated by immunoSEQ multiplex PCR, the TCRdb table keeps only in-frame clones and is missing some. Its table records approximately 35,000 clones. This record comes from a study of T cells in women clearing cervical HPV infection. The sequence was collected from a woman aged 18 to 75 with a cervical HPV16 infection that either progressed to CIN3+ or cleared (not recorded which). Sequenced: blood buffy coat.

The CDR3 bases that were read are TGTGCCAGCAGCTTAGGTAGCGGGGCCCAAGAGACC. Translated: CASSLGSGAQET. The CDR3, in full, reads CASSLGSGAQETQYF. This chain joins TRBV7-8 and TRBJ2-5; 8 bases match TRBD2. The read falls 3 residues short of the CDR3 end, and the missing part is taken from the germline J gene. Unmatched junction bases numbered 2, after V lost 1 base and J lost 1 base. Germline CDR1 reads SGHVS; CDR2 reads FQNEAQ. This CDR3 is 15 amino acids long.